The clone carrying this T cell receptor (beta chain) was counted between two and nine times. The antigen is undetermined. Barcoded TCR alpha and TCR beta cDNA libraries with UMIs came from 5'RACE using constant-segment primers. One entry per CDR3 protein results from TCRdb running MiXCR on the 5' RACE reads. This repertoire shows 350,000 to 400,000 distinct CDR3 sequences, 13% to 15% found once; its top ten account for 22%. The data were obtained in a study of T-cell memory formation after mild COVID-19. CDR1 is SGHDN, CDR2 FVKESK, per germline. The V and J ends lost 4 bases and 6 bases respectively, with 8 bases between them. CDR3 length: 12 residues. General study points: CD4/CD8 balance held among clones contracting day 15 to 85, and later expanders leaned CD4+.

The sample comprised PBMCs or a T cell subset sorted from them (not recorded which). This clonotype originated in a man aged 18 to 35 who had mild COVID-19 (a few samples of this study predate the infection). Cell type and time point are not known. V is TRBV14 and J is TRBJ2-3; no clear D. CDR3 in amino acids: CASSPSSDTQYF. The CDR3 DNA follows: TGTGCCAGCAGCCCCTCTTCGGATACGCAGTATTTT.